The rows below give T cell receptor beta chains drawn from one sample of a study of blood T cell repertoires in COVID-19. Method: immunoSEQ multiplex PCR; TCRdb's copy keeps in-frame clones and lacks some. The table has fewer than 200,000 clones, about four fifths seen once. Sample: PBMCs or T cells enriched from blood (not recorded which). These receptors all come from a man in his 60s who had recovered from COVID-19. Both conserved end residues are part of each CDR3. Each record gives: V gene, J gene, CDR3 protein.

v_gene: TRBV7-7
j_gene: TRBJ2-1
CDR3aa: CASSLGLAGNEQFF

v_gene: TRBV19
j_gene: TRBJ1-1
CDR3aa: CASSSTGQPNTEAFF

v_gene: TRBV15
j_gene: TRBJ2-3
CDR3aa: CATSRPGSITDTQYF

v_gene: TRBV11-2
j_gene: TRBJ2-7
CDR3aa: CASSRTDSAANSYEQYF

v_gene: TRBV24-1
j_gene: TRBJ1-5
CDR3aa: CATSGSGEGQPQHF

v_gene: TRBV24-1
j_gene: TRBJ2-3
CDR3aa: CATSDPQGGALGTQYF

v_gene: TRBV6-5
j_gene: TRBJ1-4
CDR3aa: CASSSWDRVEKLFF

v_gene: TRBV2
j_gene: TRBJ2-7
CDR3aa: CASIELRASVEQYF

v_gene: TRBV7-3
j_gene: TRBJ2-1
CDR3aa: CASSKEVGSYNEQFF

v_gene: TRBV7-9
j_gene: TRBJ1-1
CDR3aa: CASSSMHPPTHTEAFF

v_gene: TRBV28
j_gene: TRBJ2-7
CDR3aa: CASSLRRLAGRSYEQYF

v_gene: TRBV7-9
j_gene: TRBJ1-1
CDR3aa: CASSSTGDQSEAFF

v_gene: TRBV19
j_gene: TRBJ1-2
CDR3aa: CASSKDTGIYYYGYTF

v_gene: TRBV12-3/TRBV12-4
j_gene: TRBJ2-7
CDR3aa: CASRLSPQYEQYF

v_gene: TRBV6-1
j_gene: TRBJ1-5
CDR3aa: CASSEGAGNQPQHF

v_gene: TRBV7-9
j_gene: TRBJ1-1
CDR3aa: CASREAVEAFF

v_gene: TRBV10-3
j_gene: TRBJ1-4
CDR3aa: CAISEQGTNEKLFF

v_gene: TRBV28
j_gene: TRBJ2-7
CDR3aa: CASSSAASGRALYEQYF

v_gene: TRBV28
j_gene: TRBJ1-1
CDR3aa: CASSLLMTGATNTEAFF

v_gene: TRBV19
j_gene: TRBJ1-6
CDR3aa: CASTQQDMHNSPLHF

v_gene: TRBV19
j_gene: TRBJ2-2
CDR3aa: CASRAPGLAGVRGTGELFF

v_gene: TRBV7-6
j_gene: TRBJ1-2
CDR3aa: CASSYDRVGGYTF

v_gene: TRBV4-1
j_gene: TRBJ1-2
CDR3aa: CASSQDPSLGHGYTF

v_gene: TRBV18
j_gene: TRBJ1-6
CDR3aa: CASSPARNENSPLHF

v_gene: TRBV19
j_gene: TRBJ1-5
CDR3aa: CASQGYLTSNQPQHF

v_gene: TRBV5-1
j_gene: TRBJ2-7
CDR3aa: CASSRGPDRGLTYRSYEQYF

v_gene: TRBV5-1
j_gene: TRBJ2-1
CDR3aa: CASSLDQGMGNEQFF

v_gene: TRBV7-9
j_gene: TRBJ1-2
CDR3aa: CASSFLSDRSLFNYGYTF

v_gene: TRBV24-1
j_gene: TRBJ1-3
CDR3aa: CATSAGNTIYF

v_gene: TRBV6-6
j_gene: TRBJ1-6
CDR3aa: CASSYSNNSPLHF

v_gene: TRBV7-2
j_gene: TRBJ2-1
CDR3aa: CASSFTSGSEGFF

v_gene: TRBV28
j_gene: TRBJ2-1
CDR3aa: CASSGGGSSYNEQFF

v_gene: TRBV7-9
j_gene: TRBJ1-1
CDR3aa: CASSLRDGGTEAFF

v_gene: TRBV6-5
j_gene: TRBJ1-5
CDR3aa: CASTGQGDQPQHF

v_gene: TRBV15
j_gene: TRBJ1-4
CDR3aa: CATSRVVGAEKLFF

v_gene: TRBV7-8
j_gene: TRBJ1-5
CDR3aa: CASSPSGGGTINQPQHF

v_gene: TRBV19
j_gene: TRBJ1-2
CDR3aa: CASSIAQGSGYTF

v_gene: TRBV19
j_gene: TRBJ1-4
CDR3aa: CASTTGSTNEKLFF